The clone carrying this T cell receptor beta chain was counted ten times or more. Its antigen remains unidentified. The sample originates from a study of CD8 T cells in ankylosing spondylitis. Molecular-barcoded quantitative 5'-RACE produced these TCR beta libraries. TCRdb processed the 5' RACE reads anew with MiXCR; each CDR3 protein has one entry. The sample carries 300,000 to 350,000 distinct CDR3 sequences, 9.5% to 13% recorded once. This CDR3 region has 16 residues. V lost 6 bases to trimming and J lost 3 bases; unmatched junction nucleotides: 10. General study findings and limits: A TCR beta motif made of 7 to 9 highly homologous variants seemed typical of ankylosing spondylitis blood.

The clonotype originates from a female donor with ankylosing spondylitis or in good health (not recorded which). The gene calls are TRBV12-3 or TRBV12-4 and TRBJ2-7; 11 nucleotides line up with TRBD2. Sequencing used blood, either unsorted or a sorted T cell fraction (not recorded which). Here the CDR3 reads CASSRGTSGNRYEQYF. The CDR3 DNA reads TGTGCCAGCAGCCGAGGGACTAGCGGAAACCGCTACGAGCAGTACTTC.